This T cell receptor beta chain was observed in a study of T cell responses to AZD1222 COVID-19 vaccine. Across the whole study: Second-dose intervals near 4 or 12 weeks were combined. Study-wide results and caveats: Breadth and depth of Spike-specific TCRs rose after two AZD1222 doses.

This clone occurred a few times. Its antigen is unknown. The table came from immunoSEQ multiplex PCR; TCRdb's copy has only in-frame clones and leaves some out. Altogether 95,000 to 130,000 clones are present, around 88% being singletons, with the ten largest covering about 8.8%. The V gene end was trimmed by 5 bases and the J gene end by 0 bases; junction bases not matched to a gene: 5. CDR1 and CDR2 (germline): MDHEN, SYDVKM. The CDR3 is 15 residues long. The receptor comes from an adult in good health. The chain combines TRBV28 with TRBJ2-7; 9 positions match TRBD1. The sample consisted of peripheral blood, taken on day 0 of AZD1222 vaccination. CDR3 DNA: TGTGCCAGCAGTCCGAGGACAGGGGCCTCCTACGAGCAGTACTTC. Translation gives CASSPRTGASYEQYF.